This TCR beta chain was captured in a study of shared clonotypes between healthy human individuals. Whole-study context: Researchers drew samples from a couple of women and three men aged 18 to 49.

For this clone: The antigen remains undetermined.

J lost 4 bases, V lost 4 bases, and 7 bases had no gene match. CDR3 size: 17 residues. Germline assignment: CDR1 MDHEN and CDR2 SYDVKM. TCRdb's copy holds only in-frame clones and misses some; the assay was immunoSEQ multiplex PCR. The sample holds approximately 2.1 million clones, approximately 93% seen once. Overall study findings and caveats: Blood was the only sampled material, and tissue repertoires likely differ.

The sequence came from a man aged 18-30 years in good health. Some clones in this sample may be carry-over from other donors' samples. The sequencing sample was made of naive CD4+ T cells from PBMCs. Described subset: CD45RA+ positively selected. The chain combines TRBV28 with TRBJ2-1; 13 nucleotides match TRBD2. The CDR3 DNA sequence: TGTGCCAGCAGTTATTTTCTACTAGCGGGAGGGTACAATGAGCAGTTCTTC. This translates into CASSYFLLAGGYNEQFF.